One T cell receptor beta chain is described in this entry. Study processing details: Reference gene primer amplification in the assay estimated nucleated cell counts. The repertoire was sequenced with immunoSEQ multiplex PCR; TCRdb's copy has only in-frame clones and lacks some. V, J and clone size derive from that table, while D and trimming were established from the DNA sequence. The table includes about 150,000 clones, around nine tenths detected once. These data belong to a study of blood T cell repertoires in COVID-19. Study information: Spain, Italy and the United States supplied samples that represented acute and convalescent COVID-19. From T cells, B-cell-depleted T cells, or PBMCs came the material, which was cDNA or gDNA.

This clonotype was obtained from a woman aged 45-59 years with active or convalescent COVID-19. Sequences were obtained from peripheral blood.

The CDR3 DNA is TGTGCCAGCAGTTACGACAGGGGCGGTGGAAACACCATATATTTT. It yields the protein CASSYDRGGGNTIYF. The chain uses TRBV6-5 and TRBJ1-3; 8 nucleotides align to TRBD1. CDR1 MNHEY and CDR2 SVGAGI come from the germline V gene. The CDR3 sequence is 15 residues long. J lost 3 bases, V lost 2 bases, and 3 bases had no gene match.